The 24 T cell receptor beta chains given below trace back to one sample, sequenced in a study of T cells in lung cancer brain metastases. Using immunoSEQ multiplex PCR, the repertoire was profiled, and TCRdb retains in-frame clones only, with some absent. This sample has some 550 clones; roughly nine tenths occur once, and the top ten carry over 8%. The specimen sequenced was tumor tissue from a brain metastasis. The receptor set was obtained from a woman in her thirties with non-small cell lung cancer that had spread to the brain.

The chain joins TRBV7-9 to TRBJ1-6; TRBD1 aligns across 11 bases. The CDR3 spans 15 residues. The germline V gene has CDR1 SEHNR and CDR2 FQNEAQ (reference sequence). J gave up 8 bases and V 1 base, and 1 base lay outside the gene matches. The CDR3 DNA is TGTGCCAGCAGCTTAGGGGACAGGGGGGATTCACCCCTCCACTTT. It is translated as CASSLGDRGDSPLHF.

The chain has TRBV7-2 and TRBJ2-1, with 7 bases aligning to TRBD2. The CDR3 covers 16 residues. V shed 4 bases and J 2 bases; nucleotides not matched to a gene: 8. Germline lookup yields CDR1 SGHTA and CDR2 FQGNSA. The CDR3 sequence: CASSSASGATYNEQFF. Here the CDR3 DNA reads TGTGCCAGCAGCTCCGCTAGCGGCGCAACCTACAATGAGCAGTTCTTC.

The DNA of the CDR3 is TGTGCCAGCAGCCAGTGGATTTCTAGAGCGGGACGGACCGGGGAGCTGTTTTTT. As protein: CASSQWISRAGRTGELFF. The chain combines TRBV14 with TRBJ2-2, with TRBD2 matching over 7 bases. The length of the CDR3 is 18 residues. Looked up from germline, CDR1 is SGHDN and CDR2 is FVKESK. J was trimmed by 5 bases and V by 3 bases; bases with no gene match: 15. The full variable domain, its missing parts supplied by reference TRBV14 and TRBJ2-2, is EAGVTQFPSHSVIEKGQTVTLRCDPISGHDNLYWYRRVMGKEIKFLLHFVKESKQDESGMPNNRFLAERTGGTYSTLKVQPAELEDSGVYFCASSQWISRAGRTGELFFGEGSRLTVL.

The chain links TRBV7-2 to TRBJ1-3, with no clear D. The CDR3 has 16 amino acids. The germline V and J ends were trimmed by 4 bases and 0 bases, with 13 bases remaining between them. From germline, CDR1 is SGHTA and CDR2 FQGNSA. CDR3 nucleotides: TGTGCCAGCAGCTCGTCGACACCTCACTCTGGAAACACCATATATTTT. Amino acids: CASSSSTPHSGNTIYF.

The rearrangement links TRBV18 to TRBJ2-2; D gene uncertain. This CDR3 spans 12 amino acids. Germline V gene sequence: CDR1 KGHSH, CDR2 LQKENI. Trimming pared 5 bases from V and 4 bases from J, leaving 5 bases between. In nucleotides, the CDR3 is TGTGCCAGCTCAGGATTCACCGGGGAGCTGTTTTTT. Amino acid sequence: CASSGFTGELFF.

This rearrangement joins TRBV30 to TRBJ1-3, with D perhaps TRBD1 (6 bases). V lost 2 bases, J lost 0 bases, and 14 bases lay in between. The CDR3 spans 16 residues. Germline V gene data show CDR1 as GTSNPN and CDR2 as SVGIG (reference sequence). CDR3 residues: CAWSSQGRISGNTIYF. The CDR3 bases are TGTGCCTGGAGTTCGCAGGGGAGGATCTCTGGAAACACCATATATTTT.

V is TRBV5-6 and J is TRBJ1-2; 9 nucleotides agree with TRBD1. CDR1 is SGHDT, CDR2 YYEEEE, per germline. Trimming at V came to 4 bases and at J to 7 bases, leaving 11 bases not matched to a gene. The CDR3 is made up of 15 amino acids. This chain's CDR3 is CASSRDRAPTLGYTF. The CDR3 region has the DNA TGTGCCAGCAGCAGGGACAGGGCACCTACCCTTGGCTACACCTTC.

The chain links TRBV6-5 to TRBJ2-3; D is uncertain. CDR1 is MNHEY and CDR2 is SVGAGI in the germline V gene. V lost 2 bases and J 2 bases, leaving 5 bases between the germline ends. The CDR3 length is 13 residues. This CDR3 is CASSYQDTDTQYF. Written as DNA, the CDR3 is TGTGCCAGCAGTTACCAGGACACAGATACGCAGTATTTT.

Here the CDR3 DNA reads TGTGCCAGCAGTTTTACAGGGACAGGGTACAATGAGCAGTTCTTC. Translation: CASSFTGTGYNEQFF. This chain links TRBV5-6 with TRBJ2-1, with TRBD1 matching over 9 bases. CDR1 and CDR2 from the germline V gene are SGHDT and YYEEEE. This CDR3 region has 15 residues. The V segment lost 5 bases and the J segment 4 bases; nucleotides outside the gene matches: 7.

V and J are TRBV19 and TRBJ2-7, with D maybe TRBD1 (7 bases). Trimming stripped 3 bases from V and 3 bases from J, with 12 bases between. The CDR3 sequence is 14 residues long. Germline V gene lookup returns CDR1 LNHDA and CDR2 SQIVND (reference sequence). The CDR3 DNA reads TGTGCCAGTAGTATGGGCAGGGGGGACTACGAGCAGTACTTC. Translation gives CASSMGRGDYEQYF.

The genes are TRBV28 and TRBJ1-1; 7 bases map to TRBD1. Germline V lookup: CDR1 MDHEN, CDR2 SYDVKM. V lost 3 bases to trimming and J lost 4 bases; unmatched junction nucleotides: 8. This CDR3 is 15 amino acids long. CDR3 protein: CASSLPLTGVTEAFF. CDR3 sequence (DNA): TGTGCCAGCAGTTTGCCCCTCACAGGGGTCACTGAAGCTTTCTTT.

This clone was counted once. This chain uses TRBV19 with TRBJ2-5; no clear D gene. Looked up from germline, CDR1 is LNHDA and CDR2 is SQIVND (reference sequence). The CDR3 runs 13 residues. The V and J ends lost 3 bases and 7 bases respectively, with 12 bases between them. CDR3 sequence reads: CASSMVGMGTQYF. CDR3 coding DNA: TGTGCCAGTAGTATGGTAGGGATGGGGACCCAGTACTTC.

The chain has TRBV29-1 and TRBJ2-3; 8 bases fit TRBD2. CDR1 SQVTM and CDR2 ANQGSEA come from the germline V gene. V dropped 5 bases and J dropped 8; count of bases not matched to a gene: 9. This CDR3 is built from 13 residues. The CDR3 protein is CSVSASTSGTQYF. CDR3 nucleotide sequence: TGCAGCGTTTCAGCCAGCACTAGCGGTACGCAGTATTTT.

The chain is built from TRBV29-1 and TRBJ1-3; D unclear. The CDR3 length is 12 residues. The germline V gene encodes CDR1 SQVTM and CDR2 ANQGSEA. The germline V and J ends were trimmed by 4 bases and 2 bases, with 6 bases remaining between them. The CDR3 region has the DNA TGCAGCGTTGGATCGGCTGGAAACACCATATATTTT. Its translation: CSVGSAGNTIYF.

The chain carries TRBV11-1 and TRBJ1-2; 7 nucleotides align to TRBD1. The CDR3 contains 13 residues. In germline, CDR1 is SGHAT, CDR2 FQDESV (reference sequence). Losses at the gene ends were 5 bases for V and 4 bases for J; bases not matched to a gene: 4. This chain's CDR3 is CASSVRGAYGYTF. As DNA, the CDR3 is TGTGCCAGCAGCGTCAGGGGGGCCTATGGCTACACCTTC.

The chain joins TRBV28 to TRBJ2-2; no firm D call. CDR1 is MDHEN, CDR2 SYDVKM, per germline. Deletions cut 8 bases from V and 1 base from J, with 11 bases between. The CDR3 covers 14 residues. The CDR3 nucleotides are TGTGCCAGCTTTAGCAGGTTGAACACCGGGGAGCTGTTTTTT. Its protein product is CASFSRLNTGELFF.

The chain uses TRBV6-1 and TRBJ1-5; tentative D call: TRBD1 (5 bases). CDR1 is MNHNS and CDR2 is SASEGT in the germline V gene. The CDR3 is 13 residues long. V lost 5 bases and J lost 6, with 11 bases in between. The CDR3 is CASSSAGGQPQHF. In nucleotides, the CDR3 is TGTGCCAGCAGTAGTGCGGGGGGTCAGCCCCAGCATTTT.

The gene calls are TRBV9 and TRBJ2-7, with TRBD1 matching over 9 bases. CDR1 is SGDLS and CDR2 is YYNGEE in the germline V gene. The V gene end was trimmed by 2 bases and the J gene end by 5 bases; junction bases not matched to a gene: 5. There are 14 residues in the CDR3. The CDR3 is CASSVGTGTDEQYF. CDR3 in DNA: TGTGCCAGCAGCGTCGGGACAGGGACTGACGAGCAGTACTTC.

This chain connects TRBV29-1 to TRBJ2-3, with D unresolved. Trimming removed 4 bases at V and 4 bases at J, with 6 bases between. The germline V gene has CDR1 SQVTM and CDR2 ANQGSEA. This CDR3 is built from 11 residues. The CDR3 DNA is TGCAGCGTTGGTCGTGCAGATACGCAGTATTTT. Its protein product is CSVGRADTQYF.

As DNA, the CDR3 is TGTGCCAGCAGCCTAGATTACTCCTACGAGCAGTACTTC. Translation gives CASSLDYSYEQYF. The V gene is TRBV7-8, the J gene TRBJ2-7, with D uncertain. The CDR3 runs 13 residues. V shed 5 bases and J shed 0 bases, with 8 bases lying between them. The germline CDR1 and CDR2 sequences are SGHVS and FQNEAQ.

The V gene is TRBV11-3, the J gene TRBJ2-1; weak D call: TRBD2 (6 bases). The V and J ends lost 2 bases and 4 bases respectively, with 12 bases between them. The V gene's germline CDR1 is SGHNT and CDR2 YENEEA. The CDR3 contains 15 residues. CDR3 bases: TGTGCCAGCAGCTTAAACCGGGACTCGTACAATGAGCAGTTCTTC. This codes for CASSLNRDSYNEQFF.

CDR3 DNA: TGCAGCGTTGAACAGTACAATGAGCAGTTCTTC. It specifies CSVEQYNEQFF. This chain joins TRBV29-1 and TRBJ2-1; no clear D gene. The CDR3 sequence is 11 residues long. Per germline, CDR1 SQVTM and CDR2 ANQGSEA. V was trimmed by 2 bases and J by 4 bases, leaving 3 bases between them.

The chain is built from TRBV5-1 and TRBJ1-2, with 10 nucleotides matching TRBD1. The junction had 5 bases not matched to a gene; V was cut back by 0 bases and J by 6 bases. This CDR3 region has 15 residues. Germline lookup yields CDR1 SGHRS and CDR2 YFSETQ. The CDR3 coding sequence is TGCGCCAGCAGCTTGGAGGGACAGGGGACGGATGGCTACACCTTC. It encodes CASSLEGQGTDGYTF.

V is TRBV5-4 and J is TRBJ2-5; either TRBD1 or TRBD2 may supply D (5 bases each). V was shortened by 4 bases and J by 2 bases, with 12 bases between the two germline ends. Germline CDR1 reads SGHNT; CDR2 reads YYREEE (reference sequence). The CDR3 is made up of 14 amino acids. CDR3 DNA: TGTGCCAGCAGCGCCGGGACGCTTCAAGAGACCCAGTACTTC. Translating it yields CASSAGTLQETQYF.